This T cell receptor beta chain is from a study of long-term antiretroviral therapy in people with HIV. Across the study: Collection of the earliest samples took place about a decade ahead of the 2015 immediate-ART recommendation.

Overall study findings and caveats: Sampling of blood ran from about 2004 to 2018, and older ART regimens were possibly in use.

Survey-level resolution applied to immunoSEQ assay v3.0. TCRdb keeps only in-frame clones here, not all; method: immunoSEQ multiplex PCR. This sample has 30,000 to 35,000 clones, with 65% to 75% found just once. This clone was recorded a few times. Its antigen is unidentified. The TCR comes from a man aged 50 or older with HIV. The material was unsorted PBMCs, obtained 3 years after starting antiretroviral therapy.

The CDR3 coding sequence is TGTGCCAGCAGCTTATTACAGGCCTACGAGCAGTACTTC. This encodes CASSLLQAYEQYF. The rearrangement links TRBV7-2 to TRBJ2-7; maybe TRBD1 (5 bases). The germline gives CDR1 SGHTA, CDR2 FQGNSA. The ends were cut back, 2 bases at V and 2 bases at J, with 7 bases in the middle. This CDR3 contains 13 residues.